This TCR beta chain was profiled in a study of identifying expanded T cells in peripheral blood. A remark on this clone: Its antigen is undetermined.

Clones were sequenced by immunoSEQ multiplex PCR, and TCRdb holds only the in-frame ones, with some missing. Of approximately 140,000 clones listed, 75% to 90% are singletons. No infections or other immune events were documented during collection. The CDR3 contains 15 residues. With V trimmed by 6 bases and J by 2 bases, 7 bases remained unmatched. Germline V gene data show CDR1 as SNHLY and CDR2 as FYNNEI. Study results and caveats: Clone count variance between approximately 2-week samples rose with total template count.

The sample consisted of blood. The genes are TRBV2 and TRBJ2-7, with TRBD1 matching over 10 bases. This receptor was taken from a person between 18 and 69 years old in good health. CDR3 loop: CASRDSGTGAYEQYF. CDR3 coding DNA: TGTGCCAGCAGGGATTCCGGGACAGGGGCCTACGAGCAGTACTTC.